The 10 T cell receptor beta chains below all came from one sample that was sequenced in a study of blood T cell repertoires in COVID-19. Profiling relied on immunoSEQ multiplex PCR, and the TCRdb table lists in-frame clones only, not all of them. Of approximately 140,000 clones listed, 84% are singletons. The sample consisted of peripheral blood. The receptors here all came from a woman over 75 in a cohort sampled during active or convalescent COVID-19.

The genes are TRBV12-3 or TRBV12-4 and TRBJ1-2; D gene unclear. V lost 5 bases and J 7 bases, leaving 11 bases between the germline ends. CDR3 length: 12 residues. In nucleotides, the CDR3 is TGTGCCAGCAGTCCCGCGGGCCTTGGCTACACCTTC. Its protein is CASSPAGLGYTF.

V is TRBV6-5 and J is TRBJ1-2; 11 bases agree with TRBD1. Germline lookup yields CDR1 MNHEY and CDR2 SVGAGI. This CDR3 contains 14 residues. V shed 6 bases and J 4 bases; nucleotides not matched to a gene: 4. CDR3 sequence: CASRPGTGGYGYTF. CDR3 DNA sequence: TGTGCCAGCAGGCCCGGGACAGGGGGCTATGGCTACACCTTC.

The chain combines TRBV2 with TRBJ1-4; D possibly corresponds to TRBD1 (6 bases). Trimming removed 6 bases at V and 3 bases at J, with 20 bases between. CDR1 is SNHLY, CDR2 FYNNEI, per germline. The CDR3 loop spans 17 amino acids. In DNA, the CDR3 is TGTGCCAGCAGCAGGGAAACCAGGGGCGGGTCTAATGAAAAACTGTTTTTT. This sequence encodes CASSRETRGGSNEKLFF.

V usage is TRBV28 and J usage is TRBJ2-7; TRBD1 aligns across 8 bases. CDR3 size: 13 residues. The germline CDR1 and CDR2 sequences are MDHEN and SYDVKM. The junction had 9 bases not matched to a gene; V was cut back by 8 bases and J by 6 bases. CDR3 residues: CASRTGTGTEQYV. CDR3 coding DNA: TGTGCCAGCCGGACAGGGACAGGCACCGAGCAGTACGTC.

This chain links TRBV28 with TRBJ1-4; 8 bases are a match to TRBD1. This CDR3 is 13 amino acids long. Germline V gives CDR1 MDHEN, CDR2 SYDVKM. Trimming at V came to 6 bases and at J to 5 bases, leaving 2 bases not matched to a gene. The CDR3 is CASSDRGNEKLFF. The CDR3 DNA sequence: TGTGCCAGCAGCGACAGGGGAAATGAAAAACTGTTTTTT.

The chain is built from TRBV9 and TRBJ1-1; TRBD1 aligns across 7 bases. CDR3 size: 13 residues. CDR1 is SGDLS, CDR2 YYNGEE, per germline. Trimming removed 1 base from V and 7 bases from J; junction bases left unmatched: 4. In DNA form, the CDR3 reads TGTGCCAGCAGCGTACAGGGGGACCTTGAAGCTTTCTTT. It yields the protein CASSVQGDLEAFF.

This clone was recorded once. The rearrangement uses TRBV4-1 and TRBJ2-2; a weak D match, TRBD2 (6 bases). CDR1 MGHRA and CDR2 YSYEKL come from the germline V gene. Trimming took off 4 bases at V and 4 bases at J, with 25 bases between the two ends. This CDR3 comprises 19 residues. The CDR3 DNA sequence: TGCGCCAGCAGCCGGCTCTTCGGGTCCGGGCGCGGGGTCACCGGGGAGCTGTTTTTT. Translated, it gives CASSRLFGSGRGVTGELFF.

This clone was recorded once. The chain links TRBV19 to TRBJ2-7, with 9 bases matching TRBD1. Losses at the gene ends were 10 bases for V and 3 bases for J; bases not matched to a gene: 10. From germline, CDR1 is LNHDA and CDR2 SQIVND (reference sequence). The CDR3 loop spans 14 amino acids. CDR3 region: CATKPTGGFYEQYF. In DNA form, the CDR3 reads TGTGCCACCAAGCCAACAGGGGGCTTCTACGAGCAGTACTTC.

The V gene is TRBV6-1, the J gene TRBJ1-2, with 12 bases identical to TRBD1. The junction had 6 bases not matched to a gene; V was cut back by 3 bases and J by 7 bases. The CDR3 contains 15 residues. In germline, CDR1 is MNHNS, CDR2 SASEGT. The DNA for the CDR3 is TGTGCCAGCAGTGATCCGGGACAGGGGGCGGGTGGCTACACCTTC. It is translated as CASSDPGQGAGGYTF.

This rearrangement joins TRBV7-9 to TRBJ2-3, with TRBD1 identical over 11 bases. After removal of 4 bases from V and 7 bases from J, the junction contained 10 bases not matched to a gene. This CDR3 is 16 amino acids long. Germline V gives CDR1 SEHNR, CDR2 FQNEAQ (reference sequence). CDR3 residues: CASSSRTGGAGYTQYF. For the CDR3, the DNA is TGTGCCAGCAGCTCGCGGACAGGGGGCGCGGGGTATACGCAGTATTTT.